This entry lists 21 T cell receptor beta chains sequenced from one sample in a study of blood T cell repertoires in COVID-19. The data were produced by immunoSEQ multiplex PCR, yet TCRdb's version contains in-frame clones alone and is incomplete. The table has about 130,000 clones, more than 75% seen once; the top ten hold approximately 10%. The sequencing sample was made of peripheral blood. The receptors here all came from a woman in her 70s with COVID-19, enrolled during active disease.

In this sample, this clone turned up once. V gene TRBV4-1 combines with J gene TRBJ2-3; 11 nucleotides line up with TRBD2. The V gene end was trimmed by 5 bases and the J gene end by 4 bases; junction bases not matched to a gene: 11. The CDR3 covers 17 residues. Germline V gives CDR1 MGHRA, CDR2 YSYEKL. In DNA, the CDR3 is TGCGCCAGCAGCAAATTAGCGGGGGGGCTTGAGCCAGATACGCAGTATTTT. It encodes CASSKLAGGLEPDTQYF.

The chain couples TRBV19 to TRBJ1-5, with 9 bases identical to TRBD1. V shed 7 bases, J shed 6 bases, and the junction held 10 bases outside the gene matches. This CDR3 comprises 15 residues. The germline V gene encodes CDR1 LNHDA and CDR2 SQIVND (reference sequence). CDR3 DNA: TGTGCCAGTACCAGGGACAGGGCGGATACTCAGCCCCAGCATTTT. Amino acid sequence: CASTRDRADTQPQHF.

V gene TRBV6-1 combines with J gene TRBJ2-2; TRBD2 matches at 7 bases. Germline values: CDR1 MNHNS, CDR2 SASEGT. There are 16 residues in the CDR3. The V and J ends lost 4 bases and 4 bases, in that order; junction bases with no gene match: 9. The chain's CDR3 is CASSVGLPPVTGELFF. For the CDR3, the DNA is TGTGCCAGCAGTGTGGGACTACCTCCGGTCACCGGGGAGCTGTTTTTT.

This clone was observed once. The rearrangement uses TRBV6-5 and TRBJ1-1; D may be TRBD1 (5 bases). V shed 5 bases and J shed 5 bases, with 12 bases lying between them. The CDR3 runs to 13 residues. Germline V lookup: CDR1 MNHEY, CDR2 SVGAGI. CDR3 sequence: CASSREGDTEAFF. The CDR3 bases are TGTGCCAGCAGTCGAGAAGGGGATACTGAAGCTTTCTTT.

CDR3 protein: CASSVRRFLNDGYTF. The CDR3 DNA sequence: TGTGCCAGCAGTGTTCGCCGGTTTTTAAATGATGGCTACACCTTC. This chain uses TRBV2 with TRBJ1-2; D remains ambiguous. The CDR3 is 15 amino acids. Germline V lookup: CDR1 SNHLY, CDR2 FYNNEI. Trimming shortened V by 4 bases and J by 6 bases, and 18 bases separated the two germline ends.

The rearrangement joins TRBV5-6 to TRBJ1-1, with 8 nucleotides matching TRBD1. After removal of 1 base from V and 0 bases from J, the junction contained 2 bases not matched to a gene. This CDR3 comprises 15 residues. Looked up from germline, CDR1 is SGHDT and CDR2 is YYEEEE. The CDR3 protein is CASSLRGQVNTEAFF. Written as DNA, the CDR3 is TGTGCCAGCAGCTTGCGGGGACAGGTGAACACTGAAGCTTTCTTT.

The chain is built from TRBV3-1 (or the pseudogene TRBV3-2) and TRBJ1-4; 8 bases match TRBD1. Per the germline V gene, CDR1 is LGHDT and CDR2 is YNNKEL (reference sequence). This CDR3 comprises 15 residues. J gave up 7 bases and V 4 bases, and 8 bases lay outside the gene matches. The CDR3 region has the DNA TGTGCCAGCAGCCGAACAGGGGGGAAGAGTGAAAAACTGTTTTTT. Protein: CASSRTGGKSEKLFF.

The V and J genes are TRBV7-2 and TRBJ2-3; D remains unclear. Trimming cost V 5 bases and J 0 bases, with 3 bases left between them. In germline, CDR1 is SGHTA, CDR2 FQGNSA. There are 12 residues in the CDR3. CDR3 residues: CASSLSTDTQYF. Here the CDR3 DNA reads TGTGCCAGCAGCCTAAGCACAGATACGCAGTATTTT. Full variable domain (rest looked up from reference TRBV7-2 and TRBJ2-3): GAGVSQSPSNKVTEKGKDVELRCDPISGHTALYWYRQSLGQGLEFLIYFQGNSAPDKSGLPSDRFSAERTGGSVSTLTIQRTQQEDSAVYLCASSLSTDTQYFGPGTRLTVL.

Details on this clone: The identical CDR3 is also encoded by other nucleotide sequences in the sample. The gene calls are TRBV7-8 and TRBJ2-1, with D possibly being TRBD1 (6 bases). Trimming cost V 4 bases and J 0 bases, with 10 bases left between them. This CDR3 is built from 15 residues. Germline lookup yields CDR1 SGHVS and CDR2 FQNEAQ. CDR3 residues: CASSSGQSSYNEQFF. Here the CDR3 DNA reads TGTGCCAGCAGCTCCGGACAGAGCTCCTACAATGAGCAGTTCTTC.

The gene calls are TRBV10-3 and TRBJ1-5, with D uncertain. CDR3 length equals 13 residues. The ends were cut back, 4 bases at V and 5 bases at J, with 9 bases in the middle. Germline CDR1 and CDR2: ENHRY and SYGVKD. The chain's CDR3 is CAISVDTDQPQHF. CDR3 sequence (DNA): TGTGCCATCAGTGTAGACACCGATCAGCCCCAGCATTTT.

The CDR3 protein is CASSHLIRGNTEAFF. The CDR3 coding sequence is TGCGCCAGCAGCCACCTAATTCGGGGAAACACTGAAGCTTTCTTT. The chain carries TRBV4-1 and TRBJ1-1, with no clear D. V was shortened by 3 bases and J by 2 bases, with 13 bases between the two germline ends. Germline CDR1 reads MGHRA; CDR2 reads YSYEKL. This CDR3 region has 15 residues.

V is TRBV27 and J is TRBJ1-1; 7 bases fit TRBD1. The J segment lost 4 bases and the V segment lost 2 bases, leaving 4 bases of the junction unmatched. There are 14 residues in the CDR3. Germline CDR1 is MNHEY and CDR2 is SMNVEV (reference sequence). The CDR3 sequence: CASSLDREGTEAFF. CDR3 nucleotide sequence: TGTGCCAGCAGTTTAGACAGGGAAGGCACTGAAGCTTTCTTT.

This clone was seen a few times. V usage is TRBV18 and J usage is TRBJ1-2; D is possibly TRBD1 (5 bases). The CDR3 consists of 14 residues. The V end lost 6 bases, the J end lost 4 bases, and 15 bases lay between the germline ends. From germline, CDR1 is KGHSH and CDR2 LQKENI. The CDR3 protein is CASSPDIPGYGYTF. The CDR3 DNA reads as TGTGCCAGCTCGCCGGACATCCCCGGCTATGGCTACACCTTC. Together with reference TRBV18 and TRBJ1-2, the CDR3 gives the full variable domain: NAGVMQNPRHLVRRRGQEARLRCSPMKGHSHVYWYRQLPEEGLKFMVYLQKENIIDESGMPKERFSAEFPKEGPSILRIQQVVRGDSAAYFCASSPDIPGYGYTFGSGTRLTVV.

The chain couples TRBV7-9 to TRBJ1-1; 7 bases agree with TRBD1. Trimming took 1 base from V and 4 from J; bases not matched to a gene: 9. Germline CDR1 and CDR2: SEHNR and FQNEAQ (reference sequence). The CDR3 is 16 residues long. The CDR3 here is CASSLGQGGGGTEAFF. The CDR3, as DNA: TGTGCCAGCAGCTTAGGACAGGGAGGAGGGGGCACTGAAGCTTTCTTT. The full variable domain, completed using reference TRBV7-9 and TRBJ1-1, is DTGVSQNPRHKITKRGQNVTFRCDPISEHNRLYWYRQTLGQGPEFLTYFQNEAQLEKSRLLSDRFSAERPKGSFSTLEIQRTEQGDSAMYLCASSLGQGGGGTEAFFGQGTRLTVV.

The rearrangement uses TRBV5-8 and TRBJ2-1; D perhaps matches TRBD1 (6 bases). The ends were cut back, 4 bases at V and 4 bases at J, with 21 bases in the middle. The CDR3 is 17 residues long. Germline CDR1 is SGHTS and CDR2 is YDEGEE. Here the CDR3 DNA reads TGTGCCAGCAGCAGGCACAGGGACCCCGCGGATTACAATGAGCAGTTCTTC. Translation: CASSRHRDPADYNEQFF.

CDR3 amino acids: CASRSDRLTSPLHF. CDR3 DNA: TGTGCCAGCAGATCGGACAGGTTGACTTCACCCCTCCACTTT. The chain has TRBV21-1 and TRBJ1-6; the D call in the table, TRBD1, was not verified against the DNA. TRBV21-1 is reported as a pseudogene. The CDR3 runs 14 residues.

The chain employs TRBV20-1 and TRBJ1-2; maybe TRBD1 (5 bases). Germline V lookup: CDR1 DFQATT, CDR2 SNEGSKA (reference sequence). There are 14 residues in the CDR3. Between the trimmed V and J ends, which lost 6 bases and 4 bases, there was a span of 18 bases. CDR3 sequence: CSASRGGVGYGYTF. For the CDR3, the DNA is TGCAGTGCCAGTAGGGGAGGGGTTGGCTATGGCTACACCTTC.

V is TRBV15 and J is TRBJ2-1, with D perhaps TRBD2 (6 bases). CDR1 is LNHNV, CDR2 YYDKDF, per germline (reference sequence). Trimming removed 0 bases from V and 6 bases from J, with 9 bases in between. This CDR3 has 14 residues. CDR3 in amino acids: CATSRDLGGNEQFF. The CDR3 coding sequence is TGTGCCACCAGCAGAGATTTGGGGGGCAATGAGCAGTTCTTC.

The gene calls are TRBV7-2 and TRBJ2-7; 9 bases are shared with TRBD1. The CDR3 totals 16 residues. The V gene's germline CDR1 is SGHTA and CDR2 FQGNSA. Losses at the gene ends were 5 bases for V and 5 bases for J; bases not matched to a gene: 13. CDR3 in amino acids: CASSPGMGTGTHEQYF. The CDR3 bases are TGTGCCAGCAGCCCGGGGATGGGGACAGGGACGCACGAGCAGTACTTC.

The chain is built from TRBV3-1 (or the pseudogene TRBV3-2) and TRBJ2-3; 7 bases match TRBD1. Per the germline V gene, CDR1 is LGHDT and CDR2 is YNNKEL (reference sequence). CDR3 size: 15 residues. The V and J ends lost 0 bases and 3 bases, in that order; junction bases with no gene match: 3. This CDR3 is CASSQEDRVTDTQYF. The DNA of the CDR3 is TGTGCCAGCAGCCAAGAAGACAGGGTAACAGATACGCAGTATTTT.

The chain joins TRBV10-3 to TRBJ2-7; perhaps TRBD1 as D (6 bases). There are 15 residues in the CDR3. Germline lookup yields CDR1 ENHRY and CDR2 SYGVKD. V was pared by 6 bases and J by 2 bases, with 17 bases between. CDR3 protein: CAIRTEQGTTYEQYF. CDR3 nucleotides: TGTGCCATCAGAACGGAACAGGGAACCACCTACGAGCAGTACTTC.